Following are 26 T cell receptor beta chains from one sample sequenced in a study of brain T cells in children with intractable seizures. Time point noted: blood from clinic visit 5 months post-surgery; TSC patient then seizure free. Profiling relied on immunoSEQ multiplex PCR, and the TCRdb table lists in-frame clones only, not all of them. Of 340,000 or so clones in the sample, over 90% were seen once. The source material was peripheral blood, sampled 4 to 5 months after surgery. All receptors come from a boy under two years old with tuberous sclerosis and intractable seizures.

The chain couples TRBV7-9 to TRBJ2-1, with D uncertain. The CDR3 is 15 amino acids. Germline V gives CDR1 SEHNR, CDR2 FQNEAQ (reference sequence). With 2 bases removed from V and 5 bases from J, the gap between germline ends came to 13 bases. CDR3 region: CASSLRNRAHNEQFF. The CDR3 DNA is TGTGCCAGCAGCTTACGCAACCGGGCCCACAATGAGCAGTTCTTC.

This clone came up a few times. The CDR3 is CASSSPTGDEQYF. The CDR3 DNA follows: TGTGCCAGCAGCTCTCCCACAGGGGACGAGCAGTACTTC. The rearrangement links TRBV7-9 to TRBJ2-7; TRBD1 agrees at 7 bases. The V and J ends lost 4 bases and 5 bases, in that order; junction bases with no gene match: 5. CDR1 SEHNR and CDR2 FQNEAQ come from the germline V gene (reference sequence). The CDR3 length is 13 residues.

The V call is TRBV19, the J call TRBJ1-2, with D possibly being TRBD1 (6 bases). Germline values: CDR1 LNHDA, CDR2 SQIVND (reference sequence). The CDR3 extends over 14 amino acids. V was shortened by 6 bases and J by 0 bases, with 11 bases between the two germline ends. The CDR3, as DNA: TGTGCCAGTAGCGGGGGGGCCGCTAACTATGGCTACACCTTC. This translates into CASSGGAANYGYTF.

The rearrangement links TRBV19 to TRBJ2-2; 9 bases agree with TRBD2. Per germline, CDR1 LNHDA and CDR2 SQIVND (reference sequence). This CDR3 region has 17 residues. Germline trimming cut 4 bases from V and 4 bases from J; bases unmatched to any gene: 10. CDR3 residues: CASSTPRLREGTGELFF. The CDR3 coding sequence is TGTGCCAGTAGTACCCCAAGGTTGCGGGAGGGCACCGGGGAGCTGTTTTTT. The full variable domain, its missing parts supplied by reference TRBV19 and TRBJ2-2, is DGGITQSPKYLFRKEGQNVTLSCEQNLNHDAMYWYRQDPGQGLRLIYYSQIVNDFQKGDIAEGYSVSREKKESFPLTVTSAQKNPTAFYLCASSTPRLREGTGELFFGEGSRLTVL.

This chain joins TRBV19 and TRBJ1-1; D unresolved. The CDR3 length is 14 residues. Trimming took off 1 base at V and 0 bases at J, with 6 bases between the two ends. The germline gives CDR1 LNHDA, CDR2 SQIVND (reference sequence). Written as DNA, the CDR3 is TGTGCCAGTAGTATAGCCCTCATGAACACTGAAGCTTTCTTT. Encoded protein: CASSIALMNTEAFF.

This chain joins TRBV24-1 and TRBJ2-1, with 9 bases lining up with TRBD2. The CDR3 has 16 residues. Per the germline V gene, CDR1 is KGHDR and CDR2 is SFDVKD. V lost 3 bases, J lost 3 bases, and 5 bases stayed unmatched. DNA for the CDR3: TGTGCCACCAGTGATGGCGGGGGGGCCCGCTACAATGAGCAGTTCTTC. It yields the protein CATSDGGGARYNEQFF.

In DNA form, the CDR3 reads TGTGCCAGCAGCTTAACGACTAGCGGGGAGGTAAATGAGCAGTTCTTC. Its translation: CASSLTTSGEVNEQFF. V is TRBV11-3 and J is TRBJ2-1; TRBD2 matches at 11 bases. This CDR3 comprises 16 residues. V trimming: 2 bases; J trimming: 7 bases; junction bases outside the gene matches: 7. Germline CDR1 SGHNT, CDR2 YENEEA.

The chain joins TRBV30 to TRBJ1-6; D perhaps matches TRBD1 (5 bases). The length of the CDR3 is 14 residues. V was trimmed by 3 bases and J by 12 bases, leaving 18 bases between them. CDR1 GTSNPN and CDR2 SVGIG come from the germline V gene (reference sequence). The CDR3 reads CAWRRTGTEGPLHF. The CDR3 bases are TGTGCCTGGAGGAGAACAGGCACCGAGGGACCCCTCCACTTT.

J is TRBJ1-3 and V is TRBV2; maybe TRBD1 (5 bases). This CDR3 has 15 residues. Germline V gene data show CDR1 as SNHLY and CDR2 as FYNNEI. V was shortened by 6 bases and J by 0 bases, with 12 bases between the two germline ends. The CDR3 bases are TGTGCCAGCAGAATGGCAGGGAACTCTGGAAACACCATATATTTT. Protein: CASRMAGNSGNTIYF.

This clone has just one count. The genes are TRBV9 and TRBJ1-1, with D unresolved. V was clipped by 3 bases and J by 3 bases, with 9 bases between them. Germline V CDR1 and CDR2: SGDLS, YYNGEE. This CDR3 is 13 amino acids long. For the CDR3, the DNA is TGTGCCAGCAGCGGGCGGTGGGACACTGAAGCTTTCTTT. This encodes CASSGRWDTEAFF.

This rearrangement joins TRBV2 to TRBJ1-2; TRBD1 is a possible D gene (5 bases). The CDR3 length is 14 residues. The germline gives CDR1 SNHLY, CDR2 FYNNEI. V was clipped by 2 bases and J by 4 bases, with 11 bases between them. CDR3 in amino acids: CASSEMGGSYGYTF. The CDR3 nucleotides read TGTGCCAGCAGTGAAATGGGGGGGAGCTATGGCTACACCTTC.

The chain links TRBV7-6 to TRBJ1-1; TRBD1 matches at 9 bases. Germline V gene data show CDR1 as SGHVS and CDR2 as FNYEAQ. With 4 bases clipped from V and 0 bases from J, the junction kept 3 bases outside the gene matches. The CDR3 sequence is 15 residues long. The CDR3 spells CASSSGQGLNTEAFF. The CDR3 DNA sequence: TGTGCCAGCAGCTCCGGACAGGGGCTGAACACTGAAGCTTTCTTT.

V gene TRBV7-2 combines with J gene TRBJ2-5; the match to TRBD2 covers 8 bases. V shed 1 base, J shed 5 bases, and the junction held 6 bases outside the gene matches. The CDR3 totals 15 residues. Germline V lookup: CDR1 SGHTA, CDR2 FQGNSA. DNA for the CDR3: TGTGCCAGCAGCTTAGGCACGGGGGGGAGGGAGACCCAGTACTTC. Translating gives CASSLGTGGRETQYF.

V is TRBV9 and J is TRBJ2-1; no definite D call. V dropped 7 bases and J dropped 0 bases, with 8 bases sitting between them. The CDR3 covers 13 residues. Germline V lookup: CDR1 SGDLS, CDR2 YYNGEE. This CDR3 is CASATSSYNEQFF. CDR3 bases: TGTGCCAGCGCCACCAGCTCCTACAATGAGCAGTTCTTC.

This chain links TRBV19 with TRBJ1-5; maybe TRBD1 (6 bases). This CDR3 comprises 14 residues. CDR1 and CDR2 from the germline V gene are LNHDA and SQIVND (reference sequence). Trimming left V 3 bases short and J 7 bases short, with 13 bases between. The CDR3 bases are TGTGCCAGTAGTATGACGACAGGAGCCCAGCCCCAGCATTTT. It encodes CASSMTTGAQPQHF.

This chain joins TRBV15 and TRBJ2-3; 8 bases are shared with TRBD2. This CDR3 is 14 amino acids long. Trimming cost V 3 bases and J 4 bases; bases outside gene matches: 3. Germline CDR1 and CDR2: LNHNV and YYDKDF (reference sequence). The CDR3 nucleotides read TGTGCCACCAGCAGCCCCGGGGGGGCAGATACGCAGTATTTT. Its protein is CATSSPGGADTQYF.

The rearrangement joins TRBV23-1 to TRBJ2-7, with 7 bases identical to TRBD2. TRBV23-1 counts as an open reading frame of uncertain function. The junction had 13 bases not matched to a gene; V was cut back by 0 bases and J by 2 bases. The CDR3 runs to 18 residues. CDR3: CASSQSKGLPCRTYEQYF. The CDR3 coding sequence is TGCGCCAGCAGTCAATCGAAGGGACTACCTTGCCGAACCTACGAGCAGTACTTC.

This clone was observed a few times. The chain combines TRBV6-1 with TRBJ1-5; D gene unclear. The CDR3 has 13 residues. The germline CDR1 and CDR2 sequences are MNHNS and SASEGT. V lost 1 base and J 5 bases, leaving 6 bases between the germline ends. CDR3 in amino acids: CASSEGGYQPQHF. CDR3 sequence (DNA): TGTGCCAGCAGTGAAGGGGGTTATCAGCCCCAGCATTTT.

This chain's CDR3 is CASTEGANTQYF. As DNA, the CDR3 is TGTGCCAGCACCGAGGGGGCGAATACGCAGTATTTT. This chain connects TRBV12-3 or TRBV12-4 to TRBJ2-3, with 7 nucleotides matching TRBD1. The CDR3 spans 12 residues. V dropped 7 bases and J dropped 7; count of bases not matched to a gene: 5.

The gene calls are TRBV2 and TRBJ2-5; D not certain. The CDR3 totals 14 residues. V was trimmed by 1 base and J by 0 bases, leaving 6 bases between them. Germline V gene lookup returns CDR1 SNHLY and CDR2 FYNNEI. The chain's CDR3 is CASSEELYQETQYF. In DNA, the CDR3 is TGTGCCAGCAGTGAAGAACTTTACCAAGAGACCCAGTACTTC.

This sequence joins TRBV30 and TRBJ1-5; perhaps TRBD1 as D (6 bases). Germline V gene lookup returns CDR1 GTSNPN and CDR2 SVGIG (reference sequence). V was clipped by 4 bases and J by 0 bases, with 7 bases between them. The CDR3 is 13 residues long. The CDR3 nucleotides are TGTGCCTGGACGACAGGTAGCAATCAGCCCCAGCATTTT. It codes for CAWTTGSNQPQHF.

V is TRBV24-1 and J is TRBJ2-1, with a possible D match to TRBD1 (5 bases). Between the trimmed V and J ends, which lost 9 bases and 2 bases, there was a span of 22 bases. CDR3 length equals 17 residues. In germline, CDR1 is KGHDR, CDR2 SFDVKD. CDR3 sequence: CATQASQDRGPYNEQFF. CDR3 bases: TGTGCCACCCAAGCCTCACAGGATCGCGGCCCCTACAATGAGCAGTTCTTC.

The chain joins TRBV5-1 to TRBJ1-5, with D possibly TRBD1 on 5 matching bases. The CDR3 is made up of 15 amino acids. Between the trimmed V and J ends, which lost 0 bases and 6 bases, there was a span of 13 bases. Germline CDR1 and CDR2: SGHRS and YFSETQ. The CDR3 nucleotides are TGCGCCAGCAGCTTGGAGTCAGGGCCTAGTCAGCCCCAGCATTTT. Its protein product is CASSLESGPSQPQHF.

This clone has more than one count but fewer than ten. This sequence joins TRBV30 and TRBJ1-5, with D possibly matching TRBD1 (5 bases). The germline V gene has CDR1 GTSNPN and CDR2 SVGIG (reference sequence). V gave up 3 bases and J gave up 4 bases, with 16 bases separating them. The CDR3 contains 15 residues. The CDR3 spells CAWSRGRQKNQPQHF. CDR3 nucleotides: TGTGCCTGGAGCCGGGGTAGACAGAAAAATCAGCCCCAGCATTTT.

This chain connects TRBV6-5 to TRBJ1-2; the match to TRBD1 covers 8 bases. Trimming removed 2 bases from V and 4 bases from J; junction bases left unmatched: 6. CDR1 MNHEY and CDR2 SVGAGI come from the germline V gene. The CDR3 has 15 amino acids. The chain's CDR3 is CASSYGQGFSYGYTF. The CDR3 region has the DNA TGTGCCAGCAGTTACGGACAGGGCTTCTCCTATGGCTACACCTTC.

The gene calls are TRBV10-3 and TRBJ2-2; 10 bases are shared with TRBD2. The CDR3 has 16 amino acids. Germline V gene lookup returns CDR1 ENHRY and CDR2 SYGVKD. With V trimmed by 5 bases and J by 3 bases, 6 bases remained unmatched. In nucleotides, the CDR3 is TGTGCCATCAGTCCCCCTAGCGGGAGAGACACCGGGGAGCTGTTTTTT. This translates into CAISPPSGRDTGELFF.